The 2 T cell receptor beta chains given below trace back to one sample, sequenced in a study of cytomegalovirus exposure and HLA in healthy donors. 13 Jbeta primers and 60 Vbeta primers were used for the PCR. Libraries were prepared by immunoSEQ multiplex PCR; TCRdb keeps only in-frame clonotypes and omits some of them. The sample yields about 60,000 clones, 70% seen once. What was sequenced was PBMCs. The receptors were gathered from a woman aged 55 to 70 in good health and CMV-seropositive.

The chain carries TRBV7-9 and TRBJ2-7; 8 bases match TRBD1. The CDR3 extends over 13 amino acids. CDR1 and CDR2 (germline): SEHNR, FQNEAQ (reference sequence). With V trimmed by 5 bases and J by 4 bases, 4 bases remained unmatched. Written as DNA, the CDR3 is TGTGCCAGCAGCCGACAGGGGTGGTACGAGCAGTACTTC. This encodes CASSRQGWYEQYF.

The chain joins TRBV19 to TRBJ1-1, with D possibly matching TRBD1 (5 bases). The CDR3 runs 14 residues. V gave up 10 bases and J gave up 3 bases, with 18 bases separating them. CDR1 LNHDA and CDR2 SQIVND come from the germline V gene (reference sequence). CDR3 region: CATQRGYVDTEAFF. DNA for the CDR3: TGTGCCACCCAGCGGGGCTACGTCGACACTGAAGCTTTCTTT.